The TCR beta chain under discussion was sequenced for a study of Graves' ophthalmopathy and Graves' hyperthyroidism. Trimming cost V 1 base and J 3 bases; bases outside gene matches: 4. Germline lookup yields CDR1 SGHDN and CDR2 FVKESK. This CDR3 is 17 amino acids long. This clonotype was found a few times. CDR3 regions of TCR beta were amplified from RNA transcripts. The library came from an HTBI-primed first-round RT-PCR and a second-round multiplex PCR. Each CDR3 protein gets one entry after TCRdb re-called the multiplex PCR reads with MiXCR. The data contain 200,000 to 250,000 distinct CDR3 sequences, about a fifth of them singletons.

This receptor was obtained from a woman aged 45-65 years with Graves' ophthalmopathy. Sequenced sample: peripheral blood. This chain joins TRBV14 and TRBJ2-5; TRBD2 agrees at 14 bases. The CDR3 here is CASSQVRLAGGEETQYF. The CDR3 coding sequence is TGTGCCAGCAGCCAAGTAAGACTAGCGGGAGGGGAAGAGACCCAGTACTTC.